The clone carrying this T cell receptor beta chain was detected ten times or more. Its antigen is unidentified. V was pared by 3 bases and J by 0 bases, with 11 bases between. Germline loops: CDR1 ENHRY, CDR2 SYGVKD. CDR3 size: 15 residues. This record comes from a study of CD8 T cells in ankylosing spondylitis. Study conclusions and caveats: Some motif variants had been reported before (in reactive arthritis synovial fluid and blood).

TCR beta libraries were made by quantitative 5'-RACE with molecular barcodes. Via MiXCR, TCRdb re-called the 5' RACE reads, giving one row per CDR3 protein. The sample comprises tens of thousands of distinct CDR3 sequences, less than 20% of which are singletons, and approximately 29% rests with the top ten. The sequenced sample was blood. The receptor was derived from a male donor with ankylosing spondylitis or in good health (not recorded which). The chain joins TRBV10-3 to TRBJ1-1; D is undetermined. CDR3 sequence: CAISDAQRLNTEAFF. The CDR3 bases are TGTGCCATCAGTGATGCACAGAGATTGAACACTGAAGCTTTCTTT.